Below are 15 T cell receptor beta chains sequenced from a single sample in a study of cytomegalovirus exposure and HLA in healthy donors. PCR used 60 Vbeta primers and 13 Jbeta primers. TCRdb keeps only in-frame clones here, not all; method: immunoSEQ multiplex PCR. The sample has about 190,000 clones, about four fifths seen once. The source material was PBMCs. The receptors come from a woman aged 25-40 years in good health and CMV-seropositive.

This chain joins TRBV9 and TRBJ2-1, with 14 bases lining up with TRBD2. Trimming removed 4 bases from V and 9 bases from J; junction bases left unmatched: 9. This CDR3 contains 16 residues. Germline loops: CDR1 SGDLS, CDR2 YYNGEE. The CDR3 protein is CASSPRLAGGLGEQFF. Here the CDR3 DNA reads TGTGCCAGCAGCCCGAGACTAGCGGGGGGGCTGGGTGAGCAGTTCTTC.

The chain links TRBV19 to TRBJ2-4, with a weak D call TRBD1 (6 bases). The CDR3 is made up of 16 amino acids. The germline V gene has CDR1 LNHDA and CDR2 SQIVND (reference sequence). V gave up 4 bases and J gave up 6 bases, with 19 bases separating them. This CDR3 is CASSTITGNYRNIQYF. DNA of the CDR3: TGTGCCAGTAGTACGATTACAGGGAATTATAGAAACATTCAGTACTTC.

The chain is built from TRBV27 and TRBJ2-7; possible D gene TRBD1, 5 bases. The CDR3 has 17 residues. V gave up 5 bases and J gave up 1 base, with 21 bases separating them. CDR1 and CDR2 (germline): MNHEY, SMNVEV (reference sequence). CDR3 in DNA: TGTGCCAGCAGTCCCTCTTGGGGTCGCCCAGGGTCCTACGAGCAGTACTTC. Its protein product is CASSPSWGRPGSYEQYF.

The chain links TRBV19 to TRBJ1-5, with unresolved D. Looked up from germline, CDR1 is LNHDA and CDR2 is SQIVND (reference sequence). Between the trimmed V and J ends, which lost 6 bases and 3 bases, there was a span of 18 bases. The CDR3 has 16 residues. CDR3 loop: CASRDLGGGLNQPQHF. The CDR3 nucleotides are TGTGCCAGTAGAGACCTCGGTGGAGGACTCAATCAGCCCCAGCATTTT.

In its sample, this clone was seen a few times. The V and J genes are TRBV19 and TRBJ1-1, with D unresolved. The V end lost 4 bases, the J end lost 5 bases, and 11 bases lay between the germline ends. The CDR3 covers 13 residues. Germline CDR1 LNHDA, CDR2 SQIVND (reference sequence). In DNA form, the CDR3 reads TGTGCCAGTAGTACTGAGGCTGTTACTGAAGCTTTCTTT. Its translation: CASSTEAVTEAFF.

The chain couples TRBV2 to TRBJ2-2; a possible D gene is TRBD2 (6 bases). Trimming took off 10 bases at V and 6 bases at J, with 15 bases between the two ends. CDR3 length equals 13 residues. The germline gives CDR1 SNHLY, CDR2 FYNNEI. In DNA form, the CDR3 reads TGTGCCAAGACTAGTGTCAACGCCGGGGAGCTGTTTTTT. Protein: CAKTSVNAGELFF.

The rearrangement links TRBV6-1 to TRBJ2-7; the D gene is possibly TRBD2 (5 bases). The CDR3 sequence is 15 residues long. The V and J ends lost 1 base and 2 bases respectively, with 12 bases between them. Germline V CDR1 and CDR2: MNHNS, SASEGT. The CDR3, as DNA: TGTGCCAGCAGTGAAGACGTGGGAGATCCCTACGAGCAGTACTTC. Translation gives CASSEDVGDPYEQYF.

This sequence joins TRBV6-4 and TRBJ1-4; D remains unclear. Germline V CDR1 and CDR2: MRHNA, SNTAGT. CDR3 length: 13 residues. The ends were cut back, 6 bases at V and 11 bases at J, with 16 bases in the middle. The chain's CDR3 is CASSPGGKWKLFF. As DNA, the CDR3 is TGTGCCAGCAGCCCGGGAGGGAAGTGGAAACTGTTTTTT.

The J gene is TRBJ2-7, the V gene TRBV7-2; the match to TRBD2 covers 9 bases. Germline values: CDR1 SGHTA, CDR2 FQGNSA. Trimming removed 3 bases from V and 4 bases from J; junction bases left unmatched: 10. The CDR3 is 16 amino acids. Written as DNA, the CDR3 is TGTGCCAGCAGCTTCATCGTCGCTAGCGGGACGTACGAGCAGTACTTC. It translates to CASSFIVASGTYEQYF.

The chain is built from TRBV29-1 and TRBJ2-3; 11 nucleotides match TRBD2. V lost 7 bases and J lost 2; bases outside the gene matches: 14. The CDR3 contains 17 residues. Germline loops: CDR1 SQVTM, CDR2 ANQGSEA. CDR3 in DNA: TGCAGCGCTGATAGGAAAAAACTAGCGGGAGACACAGATACGCAGTATTTT. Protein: CSADRKKLAGDTDTQYF.

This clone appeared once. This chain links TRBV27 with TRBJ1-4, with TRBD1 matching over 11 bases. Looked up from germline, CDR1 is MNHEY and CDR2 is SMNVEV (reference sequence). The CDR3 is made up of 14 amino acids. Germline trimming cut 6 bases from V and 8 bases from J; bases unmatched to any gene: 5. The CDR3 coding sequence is TGTGCCAGCAGCCCGGACAGGGGGCGCGAAAAACTGTTTTTT. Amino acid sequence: CASSPDRGREKLFF.

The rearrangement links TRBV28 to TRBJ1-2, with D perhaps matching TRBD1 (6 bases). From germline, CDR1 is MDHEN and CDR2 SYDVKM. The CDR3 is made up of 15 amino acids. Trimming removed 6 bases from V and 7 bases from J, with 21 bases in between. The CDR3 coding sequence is TGTGCCAGCAGCCCCGGGACAAGGAGCAGCAGTGGCTACACCTTC. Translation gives CASSPGTRSSSGYTF.

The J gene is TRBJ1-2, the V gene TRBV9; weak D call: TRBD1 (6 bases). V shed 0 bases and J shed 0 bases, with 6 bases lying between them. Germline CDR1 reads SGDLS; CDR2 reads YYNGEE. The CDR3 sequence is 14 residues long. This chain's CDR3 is CASSVDRANYGYTF. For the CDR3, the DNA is TGTGCCAGCAGCGTAGACAGGGCTAACTATGGCTACACCTTC. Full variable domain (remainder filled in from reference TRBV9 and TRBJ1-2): DSGVTQTPKHLITATGQRVTLRCSPRSGDLSVYWYQQSLDQGLQFLIQYYNGEERAKGNILERFSAQQFPDLHSELNLSSLELGDSALYFCASSVDRANYGYTFGSGTRLTVV.

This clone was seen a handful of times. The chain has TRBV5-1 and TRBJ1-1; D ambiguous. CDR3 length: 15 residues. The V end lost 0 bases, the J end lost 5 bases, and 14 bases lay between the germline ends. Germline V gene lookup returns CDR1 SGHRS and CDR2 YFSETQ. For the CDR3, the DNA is TGCGCCAGCAGCTTGGAATCAGGATTTGGGACTGAAGCTTTCTTT. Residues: CASSLESGFGTEAFF.

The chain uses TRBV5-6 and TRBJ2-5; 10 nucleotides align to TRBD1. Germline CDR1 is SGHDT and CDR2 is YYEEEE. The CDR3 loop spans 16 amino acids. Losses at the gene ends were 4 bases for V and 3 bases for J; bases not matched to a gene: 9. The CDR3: CASSPMGTGDEETQYF. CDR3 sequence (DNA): TGTGCCAGCAGCCCGATGGGGACAGGGGATGAAGAGACCCAGTACTTC.